Presented here are 12 T cell receptor beta chains from one specimen sequenced in a study of cytomegalovirus exposure and HLA in healthy donors. It was with 60 Vbeta and 13 Jbeta primers that the PCR ran. Profiled with immunoSEQ multiplex PCR; TCRdb holds only in-frame clones, not every one. The sample carries more than 50,000 clones, around 86% recorded once. Sequenced: PBMCs. These receptors originate from a female donor in good health and CMV-seronegative.

The rearrangement joins TRBV20-1 to TRBJ2-5; D is unresolved. The V gene lost 8 bases and the J gene lost 1 base, with 8 bases spanning the gap. The germline V gene has CDR1 DFQATT and CDR2 SNEGSKA (reference sequence). This CDR3 comprises 11 residues. CDR3 nucleotide sequence: TGCAGTAAGCGAGTCCAAGAGACCCAGTACTTC. It is translated as CSKRVQETQYF.

J is TRBJ2-2 and V is TRBV9; 14 bases are a match to TRBD2. There are 18 residues in the CDR3. The V gene's germline CDR1 is SGDLS and CDR2 YYNGEE. Trimming removed 4 bases from V and 0 bases from J; junction bases left unmatched: 5. The CDR3 here is CASSPEGLAGANTGELFF. The DNA of the CDR3 is TGTGCCAGCAGCCCGGAGGGACTAGCGGGAGCGAACACCGGGGAGCTGTTTTTT.

The chain has TRBV30 and TRBJ2-7; 10 bases map to TRBD1. The germline gives CDR1 GTSNPN, CDR2 SVGIG (reference sequence). This CDR3 spans 14 amino acids. The trim removed 2 bases at V and 5 bases at J, leaving 6 bases unmatched. CDR3 sequence: CAWSRGTGVNEQYF. The DNA for the CDR3 is TGTGCCTGGAGTAGGGGGACAGGGGTGAACGAGCAGTACTTC.

This clone was seen just once. The chain recombines TRBV6-4 with TRBJ2-1; a weak D match, TRBD2 (5 bases). CDR3 size: 16 residues. The germline CDR1 and CDR2 sequences are MRHNA and SNTAGT. V was clipped by 5 bases and J by 4 bases, with 18 bases between them. CDR3 region: CASSKNGVPPYNEQFF. CDR3 nucleotides: TGTGCCAGCAGTAAAAACGGGGTTCCCCCTTACAATGAGCAGTTCTTC.

V is TRBV28 and J is TRBJ1-4; no firm D call. The germline V and J ends were trimmed by 6 bases and 7 bases, with 18 bases remaining between them. Germline V gene data show CDR1 as MDHEN and CDR2 as SYDVKM. CDR3 length: 15 residues. The CDR3 nucleotides are TGTGCCAGCAGCCAGGCTGTAGAGGGTACTGAAAAACTGTTTTTT. This codes for CASSQAVEGTEKLFF.

CDR3 amino acids: CAWGAGGGPQEKLFF. DNA for the CDR3: TGTGCCTGGGGGGCCGGGGGTGGCCCTCAAGAAAAACTGTTTTTT. The chain links TRBV30 to TRBJ1-4; D perhaps matches TRBD1 (5 bases). CDR3 length: 15 amino acids. Germline V gene lookup returns CDR1 GTSNPN and CDR2 SVGIG (reference sequence). V lost 5 bases, J lost 8 bases, and 21 bases lay in between.

This chain links TRBV4-1 with TRBJ1-2; weak D call: TRBD1 (6 bases). This CDR3 region has 15 residues. Looked up from germline, CDR1 is MGHRA and CDR2 is YSYEKL. V lost 1 base and J 3 bases, leaving 12 bases between the germline ends. The chain's CDR3 is CASSQAKDSYYGYTF. In DNA form, the CDR3 reads TGCGCCAGCAGCCAAGCCAAGGACAGTTACTATGGCTACACCTTC.

The chain recombines TRBV29-1 with TRBJ2-1; 7 bases map to TRBD2. Per the germline V gene, CDR1 is SQVTM and CDR2 is ANQGSEA. The CDR3 loop spans 15 amino acids. V was pared by 1 base and J by 12 bases, with 15 bases of the junction left unmatched. As DNA, the CDR3 is TGCAGCGTTGAAGTAGGAGAGCGGGACCTGTACTGGCAGTTCTTC. This gives the protein CSVEVGERDLYWQFF.

J is TRBJ1-3 and V is TRBV5-6; D ambiguous. The V gene lost 3 bases and the J gene lost 2 bases, with 9 bases spanning the gap. The CDR3 runs 14 residues. Germline lookup yields CDR1 SGHDT and CDR2 YYEEEE. The CDR3 bases are TGTGCCAGCAGCTCCTGGACTGCTGGAAACACCATATATTTT. Translation: CASSSWTAGNTIYF.

In the case of this clone: Other DNA sequences from this sample encode an identical CDR3 as well. The V call is TRBV9, the J call TRBJ1-2; 7 bases match TRBD1. V lost 0 bases to trimming and J lost 5 bases; unmatched junction nucleotides: 10. Germline CDR1 reads SGDLS; CDR2 reads YYNGEE. This CDR3 has 16 amino acids. DNA for the CDR3: TGTGCCAGCAGCGTAGGGATGTTGGCAGGGGGGTATGGCTACACCTTC. It yields the protein CASSVGMLAGGYGYTF.

V usage is TRBV30 and J usage is TRBJ2-7; D not certain. Trimming removed 0 bases at V and 6 bases at J, with 15 bases between. Germline CDR1 reads GTSNPN; CDR2 reads SVGIG (reference sequence). This CDR3 is 14 amino acids long. The CDR3 protein is CAWSVLGDRGEQYF. The CDR3 DNA reads TGTGCCTGGAGTGTACTCGGCGACCGCGGCGAGCAGTACTTC.

This sequence joins TRBV10-3 and TRBJ1-5; 9 positions match TRBD1. Trimming cost V 6 bases and J 6 bases; bases outside gene matches: 9. This CDR3 has 15 amino acids. Germline assignment: CDR1 ENHRY and CDR2 SYGVKD. CDR3 sequence (DNA): TGTGCCATCAGCCCCGGGACAGGGTCAGTTCAGCCCCAGCATTTT. It yields the protein CAISPGTGSVQPQHF.